This entry lists 14 T cell receptor beta chains sequenced from one sample in a study of T cells after yellow fever vaccination. TCRdb fed the 5' RACE reads into MiXCR, producing one record per CDR3 protein. The sample holds over 300,000 distinct CDR3 sequences, approximately 3.9% seen once. Sequenced here: PBMCs, sampled on the day of the yellow fever booster vaccination. The source is a man in his late teens or twenties who received the YFV17D yellow fever vaccine.

At least ten counts were recorded for this clonotype. This chain uses TRBV12-3 or TRBV12-4 with TRBJ2-1; 8 bases align to TRBD1. J gave up 8 bases and V 1 base, and 4 bases lay outside the gene matches. The length of the CDR3 is 14 residues. The DNA for the CDR3 is TGTGCCAGCAGTTTAGGGGCAGGGGGCTATGAGCAGTTCTTC. Protein: CASSLGAGGYEQFF.

A note on this clonotype: Lacking the conserved final phenylalanine or tryptophan, this CDR3 likely reflects a read error. The chain uses TRBV7-9 and TRBJ1-5, with D perhaps TRBD1 (6 bases). The V gene lost 5 bases and the J gene lost 9 bases, with 11 bases spanning the gap. CDR3 size: 12 residues. CDR1 is SEHNR and CDR2 is FQNEAQ in the germline V gene (reference sequence). This CDR3 reads CASSPLDRPQHI. The CDR3 coding sequence is TGTGCCAGCAGCCCATTGGACAGGCCCCAGCATATT.

This clonotype was seen more than once but under ten times. The chain uses TRBV7-9 and TRBJ1-1, with no clear D. Germline CDR1 reads SEHNR; CDR2 reads FQNEAQ (reference sequence). This CDR3 comprises 14 residues. The V end was cut by 5 bases, the J end by 0 bases, with 10 bases between. The CDR3 here is CASSPAYLNTEAFF. The CDR3 bases are TGTGCCAGCAGCCCTGCGTATTTGAACACTGAAGCTTTCTTT.

This clonotype has ten or more counts. This chain links TRBV5-1 with TRBJ1-5; tentative D call: TRBD1 (5 bases). V was trimmed by 0 bases and J by 5 bases, leaving 12 bases between them. CDR3 size: 15 residues. The germline CDR1 and CDR2 sequences are SGHRS and YFSETQ. The DNA for the CDR3 is TGCGCCAGCAGCTTGGCCTCAGGGTCGGATCAGCCCCAGCATTTT. Protein: CASSLASGSDQPQHF.

Many counts were recorded for this clonotype. The chain joins TRBV11-3 to TRBJ2-3; no reliable D call. The V gene lost 3 bases and the J gene lost 5 bases, with 9 bases spanning the gap. Germline V lookup: CDR1 SGHNT, CDR2 YENEEA. The CDR3 consists of 13 residues. CDR3 DNA: TGTGCCAGCAGCTTTCGGACGGGAGATACGCAGTATTTT. Amino acid sequence: CASSFRTGDTQYF.

V usage is TRBV9 and J usage is TRBJ1-5, with TRBD1 matching over 7 bases. Germline values: CDR1 SGDLS, CDR2 YYNGEE. The CDR3 extends over 13 amino acids. V was pared by 3 bases and J by 6 bases, with 3 bases of the junction left unmatched. In nucleotides, the CDR3 is TGTGCCAGCAGCGGTACAGGGGCTCAGCCCCAGCATTTT. This translates into CASSGTGAQPQHF.

The V and J genes are TRBV3-1 and TRBJ2-1; D possibly corresponds to TRBD2 (6 bases). Trimming left V 4 bases short and J 2 bases short, with 12 bases between. The CDR3 consists of 15 residues. Germline V gene lookup returns CDR1 LGHDT and CDR2 YNNKEL (reference sequence). As DNA, the CDR3 is TGTGCCAGCAGCCGAGCGGCGGGGACCTACAATGAGCAGTTCTTC. It specifies CASSRAAGTYNEQFF.

In its sample, this clonotype was seen many times. The chain combines TRBV11-2 with TRBJ2-1; 14 nucleotides match TRBD2. J lost 7 bases, V lost 4 bases, and 6 bases had no gene match. Germline CDR1 SGHAT, CDR2 FQNNGV. The CDR3 sequence is 16 residues long. The CDR3 region has the DNA TGTGCCAGCAGCTACTCGGGACTAGCGGGGGTAAATGAGCAGTTCTTC. This sequence encodes CASSYSGLAGVNEQFF.

The chain links TRBV7-2 to TRBJ2-2, with D perhaps TRBD2 (6 bases). CDR3 length equals 17 residues. Trimming removed 1 base from V and 4 bases from J, with 16 bases in between. Germline loops: CDR1 SGHTA, CDR2 FQGNSA. CDR3 sequence reads: CASSLVRLAFSTGELFF. CDR3 DNA sequence: TGTGCCAGCAGCTTAGTCCGGCTAGCGTTCAGCACCGGGGAGCTGTTTTTT.

This clonotype has just a few counts. The chain links TRBV12-3 or TRBV12-4 to TRBJ1-5; 8 bases fit TRBD1. This CDR3 has 12 residues. V dropped 2 bases and J dropped 15; count of bases not matched to a gene: 6. The DNA for the CDR3 is TGTGCCAGCAGTTTAACTGGGACAGGCTTGCATTTT. Translated: CASSLTGTGLHF.

This clonotype has at least ten counts. The chain carries TRBV28 and TRBJ1-2; a possible D gene is TRBD1 (5 bases). Deletions cut 3 bases from V and 4 bases from J, with 21 bases between. This CDR3 is built from 17 residues. CDR1 MDHEN and CDR2 SYDVKM come from the germline V gene. CDR3 sequence reads: CASSFRGYSDTFYGYTF. In DNA form, the CDR3 reads TGTGCCAGCAGTTTCAGAGGGTATTCGGACACCTTCTATGGCTACACCTTC.

The sample holds a few counts of this clonotype. This sequence joins TRBV4-1 and TRBJ1-1, with D hard to call. The CDR3 has 14 amino acids. Germline lookup yields CDR1 MGHRA and CDR2 YSYEKL. Trimming left V 0 bases short and J 0 bases short, with 5 bases between. CDR3 sequence (DNA): TGCGCCAGCAGCCAAGAGGAGCTGAACACTGAAGCTTTCTTT. Translation: CASSQEELNTEAFF.

In this sample, this clonotype turned up many times. The chain carries TRBV20-1 and TRBJ1-1, with TRBD1 identical over 7 bases. Losses at the gene ends were 5 bases for V and 1 base for J; bases not matched to a gene: 7. CDR1 is DFQATT, CDR2 SNEGSKA, per germline (reference sequence). The CDR3 runs 14 residues. In nucleotides, the CDR3 is TGCAGTGCTCCCCGACAGGGAACGAACACTGAAGCTTTCTTT. Protein: CSAPRQGTNTEAFF.

The gene calls are TRBV29-1 and TRBJ2-3; D not certain. With 2 bases removed from V and 4 bases from J, the gap between germline ends came to 10 bases. The CDR3 runs to 13 residues. CDR1 SQVTM and CDR2 ANQGSEA come from the germline V gene. The CDR3 bases are TGCAGCGTTGAATTTCTGGGCCCAGATACGCAGTATTTT. Its translation is CSVEFLGPDTQYF.